This T cell receptor beta chain was captured in a study of blood T cell repertoires in COVID-19. Study context: There were acute and convalescent COVID-19 samples, and they came from the United States, Italy and Spain. Sample material is recorded as cDNA or gDNA derived from T cells, B-cell-depleted T cells, or PBMCs.

In the original workflow: Nucleated cell number was recorded as an estimate derived from reference gene primer amplification. Method: immunoSEQ multiplex PCR; TCRdb's copy keeps in-frame clones and lacks some. V and J calls and clone size are as listed in that table; D and trimming were resolved from the DNA. The sample has about 230,000 clones, 70% to 90% seen once. This sequence was found in an older woman with active or convalescent COVID-19. Input material: peripheral blood.

CDR3 coding DNA: TGTGCCATCAGTGAGCCTACGCGCCTACTAGCGGGAGTACCCTACGAGCAGTACTTC. It encodes CAISEPTRLLAGVPYEQYF. This chain uses TRBV10-3 with TRBJ2-7; 11 nucleotides line up with TRBD2. This CDR3 region has 19 residues. Germline trimming cut 2 bases from V and 2 bases from J; bases unmatched to any gene: 14. CDR1 is ENHRY, CDR2 SYGVKD, per germline.